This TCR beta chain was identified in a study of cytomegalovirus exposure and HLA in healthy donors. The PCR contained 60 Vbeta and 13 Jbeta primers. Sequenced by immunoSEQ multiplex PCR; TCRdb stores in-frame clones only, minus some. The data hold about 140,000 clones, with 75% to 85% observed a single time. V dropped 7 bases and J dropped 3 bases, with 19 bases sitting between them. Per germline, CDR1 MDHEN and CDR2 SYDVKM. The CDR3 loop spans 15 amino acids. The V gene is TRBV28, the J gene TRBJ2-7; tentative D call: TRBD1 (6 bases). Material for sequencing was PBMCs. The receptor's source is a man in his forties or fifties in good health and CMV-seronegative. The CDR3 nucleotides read TGTGCCAGCACCCCTACGTCGACAGGAGGCTACGAGCAGTACTTC. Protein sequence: CASTPTSTGGYEQYF.